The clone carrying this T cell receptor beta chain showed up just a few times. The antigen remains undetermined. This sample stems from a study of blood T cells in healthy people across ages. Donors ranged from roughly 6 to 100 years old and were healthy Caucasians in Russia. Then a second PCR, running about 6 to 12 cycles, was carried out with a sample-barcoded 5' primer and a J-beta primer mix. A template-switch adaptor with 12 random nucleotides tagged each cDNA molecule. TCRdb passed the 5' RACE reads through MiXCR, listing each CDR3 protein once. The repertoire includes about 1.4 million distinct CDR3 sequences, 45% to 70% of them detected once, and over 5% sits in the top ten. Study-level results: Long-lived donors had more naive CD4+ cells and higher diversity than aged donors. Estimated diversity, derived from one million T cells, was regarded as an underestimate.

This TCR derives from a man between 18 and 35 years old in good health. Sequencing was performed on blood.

CDR3 nucleotide sequence: TGTGCCATCAGTGACCCCATGGGCAATCAGCCCCAGCATTTT. It translates to CAISDPMGNQPQHF. This chain connects TRBV10-3 to TRBJ1-5; D not certain. This CDR3 region has 14 residues. The V gene's germline CDR1 is ENHRY and CDR2 SYGVKD. Trimming cost V 3 bases and J 2 bases, with 8 bases left between them.